These T cell receptor beta chains were read from a single sample in a study of cytomegalovirus exposure and HLA in healthy donors. Produced via immunoSEQ multiplex PCR; TCRdb's table is partial and in-frame only. The repertoire holds fewer than 60,000 clones, with just over 90% as singletons. Sequenced: PBMCs. The receptors shown here come from a woman between 18 and 29 years old in good health and CMV-seropositive. Both conserved end residues are part of each CDR3. The D gene is left open where the match is weak. Not every row has a clone size; where given, it reads once, few, many or a size class.

NA	TRBV19	TRBJ2-7	NA	CASSKAGAGRDSYEQYF	TGTGCCAGTAGTAAGGCGGGCGCGGGGCGGGACTCCTACGAGCAGTACTTC
TRBD2	TRBV5-1	TRBJ2-5	NA	CASSERLAGALSQETQYF	TGCGCCAGCAGCGAACGACTAGCGGGGGCCCTCTCCCAAGAGACCCAGTACTTC
NA	TRBV9	TRBJ1-5	NA	CASSVDGGSNQPQHF	TGTGCCAGCAGCGTAGACGGAGGTAGCAATCAGCCCCAGCATTTT
NA	TRBV19	TRBJ1-3	NA	CASSIGSGNTIYF	TGTGCCAGTAGTATCGGCTCTGGAAACACCATATATTTT
TRBD1	TRBV18	TRBJ2-7	NA	CASSPRQGQHEQYF	TGTGCCAGCTCACCAAGACAGGGCCAGCACGAGCAGTACTTC
TRBD1	TRBV14	TRBJ1-1	NA	CASSQGQGRTEAFF	TGTGCCAGCAGCCAGGGACAGGGAAGAACTGAAGCTTTCTTT
NA	TRBV5-1	TRBJ2-7	NA	CASSSLRGNSYEQYF	TGCGCCAGCAGCTCTTTAAGGGGCAACTCCTACGAGCAGTACTTC
NA	TRBV5-5	TRBJ1-1	NA	CASSLYTGGRAEAFF	TGTGCCAGCAGCTTGTATACGGGGGGCAGGGCTGAAGCTTTCTTT
TRBD2	TRBV5-1	TRBJ2-3	NA	CASSLGRVLIAGAYTDTQYF	TGCGCCAGCAGCTTGGGCAGGGTTTTGATAGCGGGGGCCTACACAGATACGCAGTATTTT
TRBD2	TRBV7-3	TRBJ2-1	NA	CASNLRGDEQFF	TGTGCCAGCAACCTCCGGGGGGACGAGCAGTTCTTC
NA	TRBV2	TRBJ2-6	NA	CAKTATGANVLTF	TGTGCCAAGACAGCGACTGGGGCCAACGTCCTGACTTTC
NA	TRBV6-5	TRBJ2-2	once	CASSSGTGELFF	TGTGCCAGCAGTTCCGGGACCGGGGAGCTGTTTTTT
NA	TRBV28	TRBJ1-5	NA	CASRTGNQYQPQHF	TGTGCCAGCAGGACAGGTAATCAATATCAGCCCCAGCATTTT
TRBD1	TRBV19	TRBJ1-1	NA	CASSPIGGQGRGTEAFF	TGTGCCAGTAGCCCTATAGGTGGACAGGGACGTGGCACTGAAGCTTTCTTT
NA	TRBV7-9	TRBJ2-2	NA	CASSVLRGTGELFF	TGTGCCAGCAGCGTTCTCCGGGGCACCGGGGAGCTGTTTTTT
TRBD1	TRBV5-4	TRBJ2-5	NA	CASSLGRDRIQETQYF	TGTGCCAGCAGCTTGGGTCGGGACAGAATCCAAGAGACCCAGTACTTC
NA	TRBV15	TRBJ1-4	NA	CATSRLFTTTNEKLFF	TGTGCCACCAGCAGATTATTCACAACAACTAATGAAAAACTGTTTTTT
TRBD1	TRBV9	TRBJ2-7	NA	CASSVDGTAMPYEQYF	TGTGCCAGCAGCGTAGACGGGACAGCTATGCCCTACGAGCAGTACTTC
NA	TRBV29-1	TRBJ1-4	NA	CSATTGSRGELFF	TGCAGCGCCACTACAGGATCCCGCGGGGAACTGTTTTTT
NA	TRBV27	TRBJ2-7	NA	CASSGGVFEQYF	TGTGCCAGCAGTGGAGGGGTTTTCGAGCAGTACTTC
NA	TRBV6-1	TRBJ1-4	NA	CASSEGATNEKLFF	TGTGCCAGCAGTGAAGGGGCGACTAATGAAAAACTGTTTTTT
TRBD2	TRBV30	TRBJ2-3	NA	CAWRPAGVDDTQYF	TGTGCCTGGAGGCCAGCGGGGGTTGACGATACGCAGTATTTT
NA	TRBV2	TRBJ2-1	NA	CASSPGFSYNEQFF	TGTGCCAGCAGCCCGGGGTTTTCCTACAATGAGCAGTTCTTC
TRBD2	TRBV11-3	TRBJ2-2	NA	CASSPTGGRGGELFF	TGTGCCAGCAGCCCTACGGGGGGTAGGGGCGGGGAGCTGTTTTTT
NA	TRBV27	TRBJ2-1	few	CASTQGDSRGNEQFF	TGTGCCAGCACCCAGGGGGACTCTAGGGGCAATGAGCAGTTCTTC
TRBD1	TRBV27	TRBJ2-7	NA	CASSLGQGPYEQYF	TGTGCCAGCAGTTTAGGACAGGGTCCCTACGAGCAGTACTTC
NA	TRBV7-9	TRBJ2-3	NA	CASSSALGSTGDTQYF	TGTGCCAGCAGCTCAGCCCTAGGTTCGACTGGAGATACGCAGTATTTT
TRBD1	TRBV9	TRBJ1-5	NA	CASSVEGTEGQPQHF	TGTGCCAGCAGCGTAGAGGGGACAGAAGGTCAGCCCCAGCATTTT
TRBD2	TRBV10-3	TRBJ2-1	NA	CAIRSGLAGYNEQFF	TGTGCCATCAGATCAGGACTAGCGGGATACAATGAGCAGTTCTTC
NA	TRBV27	TRBJ1-5	NA	CASSLSERQPQHF	TGTGCCAGCAGTTTATCGGAGAGGCAGCCCCAGCATTTT
NA	TRBV10-2	TRBJ1-2	NA	CASSPRVVDYGYTF	TGCGCCAGCAGTCCGAGAGTTGTAGACTATGGCTACACCTTC
TRBD1	TRBV7-8	TRBJ1-3	NA	CASTRTGKSGNTIYF	TGTGCCAGCACCCGGACAGGGAAGTCAGGAAACACCATATATTTT
NA	TRBV29-1	TRBJ2-1	NA	CSVVGTVDNEQFF	TGCAGCGTCGTCGGGACTGTTGACAATGAGCAGTTCTTC
NA	TRBV5-1	TRBJ2-5	NA	CASSLLVGETQYF	TGCGCCAGCAGCTTGTTAGTCGGTGAGACCCAGTACTTC
TRBD1	TRBV28	TRBJ2-3	NA	CASNYRDRQYF	TGTGCCAGCAATTACCGGGACAGGCAGTATTTT
NA	TRBV5-8	TRBJ1-4	NA	CASSLARATANEKLFF	TGTGCCAGCAGCTTGGCCAGGGCCACCGCTAATGAAAAACTGTTTTTT
TRBD2	TRBV7-9	TRBJ2-5	NA	CASSDLAGERKTQYF	TGTGCCAGCAGCGACCTGGCGGGGGAACGGAAGACCCAGTACTTC
NA	TRBV19	TRBJ1-6	NA	CASKVEGFNSPLHF	TGTGCCAGTAAGGTGGAGGGTTTTAATTCACCCCTCCACTTT
TRBD2	TRBV5-4	TRBJ2-7	NA	CASSLAGLAASEQYF	TGTGCCAGCAGCCTAGCGGGACTAGCGGCTTCCGAGCAGTACTTC
NA	TRBV7-3	TRBJ2-1	NA	CASSPVNNEQFF	TGTGCCAGCAGCCCCGTAAACAATGAGCAGTTCTTC
NA	TRBV5-1	TRBJ2-7	NA	CASSLEAQHSSYEQYF	TGCGCCAGCAGCTTGGAGGCACAGCACAGCTCCTACGAGCAGTACTTC
NA	TRBV29-1	TRBJ2-7	NA	CSVGGGGSYEQYF	TGCAGCGTTGGAGGGGGGGGATCCTACGAGCAGTACTTC